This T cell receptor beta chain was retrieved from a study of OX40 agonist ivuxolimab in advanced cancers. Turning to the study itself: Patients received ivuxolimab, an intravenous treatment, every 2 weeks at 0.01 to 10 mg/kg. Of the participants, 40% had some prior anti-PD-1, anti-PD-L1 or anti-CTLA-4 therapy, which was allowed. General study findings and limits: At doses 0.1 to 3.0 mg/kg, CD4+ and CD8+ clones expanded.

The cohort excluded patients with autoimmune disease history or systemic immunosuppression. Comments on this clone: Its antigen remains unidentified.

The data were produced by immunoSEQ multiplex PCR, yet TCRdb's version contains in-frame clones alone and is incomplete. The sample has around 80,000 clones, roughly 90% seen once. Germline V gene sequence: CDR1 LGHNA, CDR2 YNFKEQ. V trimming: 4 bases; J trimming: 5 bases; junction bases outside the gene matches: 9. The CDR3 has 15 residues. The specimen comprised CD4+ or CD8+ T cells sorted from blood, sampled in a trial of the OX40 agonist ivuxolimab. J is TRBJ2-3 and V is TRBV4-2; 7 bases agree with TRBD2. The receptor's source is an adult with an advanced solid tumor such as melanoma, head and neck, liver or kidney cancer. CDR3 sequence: CASSPLAGEVDTQYF. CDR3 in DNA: TGTGCCAGCAGCCCCCTGGCGGGGGAGGTAGATACGCAGTATTTT.